These T cell receptor beta chains were read from a single sample in a study of OX40 agonist ivuxolimab in advanced cancers. Profiling relied on immunoSEQ multiplex PCR, and the TCRdb table lists in-frame clones only, not all of them. This table has around 63,000 clones, 80% to 90% appearing once. The sequencing here drew on CD4+ or CD8+ T cells sorted from blood, taken in a trial of the OX40 agonist ivuxolimab. These receptors originate from an adult with an advanced solid tumor such as melanoma, head and neck, liver or kidney cancer. CDR3s include the opening cysteine and the closing phenylalanine or tryptophan. Each record gives: D gene, clone size, J gene, V gene, CDR3 DNA, CDR3 protein. A D gene is named only where the DNA matches it firmly. Some rows mark clone size as missing; the rest say once, few, many or name a class of expanded clone.

NA | NA | TRBJ2-4 | TRBV18 | TGTGCCAGCTCCTTTCAGGGGAGGGCCTCAGCCAAAAACATTCAGTACTTC | CASSFQGRASAKNIQYF
NA | NA | TRBJ2-6 | TRBV6-5 | TGTGCCAGCAGCCCCAGTTTTACTGGGGCCAACGTCCTGACTTTC | CASSPSFTGANVLTF
NA | NA | TRBJ1-2 | TRBV7-2 | TGTGCCAGCAGCTCTGGAGGGGAATACTATGGCTACACCTTC | CASSSGGEYYGYTF
NA | NA | TRBJ2-5 | TRBV5-6 | TGTGCCAGCAGCTCCCGGCACCAAGAGACCCAGTACTTC | CASSSRHQETQYF
NA | NA | TRBJ1-5 | TRBV6-5 | TGTGCCAGCAGTTACGATGTTAGCAATCAGCCCCAGCATTTT | CASSYDVSNQPQHF
TRBD1 | NA | TRBJ2-5 | TRBV28 | TGTGCCAGCAGTTTATCTGACAGGGGAGAGACCCAGTACTTC | CASSLSDRGETQYF
NA | NA | TRBJ1-2 | TRBV6-5 | TGTGCCAGCAGTTATGTGTCAGGGGTCGATGGCTACACCTTC | CASSYVSGVDGYTF
TRBD1 | few | TRBJ1-1 | TRBV28 | TGTGCCACTTGTCCCTCAGGGGGCCGGGTCACTGAAGCTTTCTTT | CATCPSGGRVTEAFF
NA | once | TRBJ2-1 | TRBV19 | TGTGCCAGTAGTATTTCCGGTAGCTCCTACAATGAGCAGTTCTTC | CASSISGSSYNEQFF
TRBD1 | NA | TRBJ1-3 | TRBV2 | TGTGCCAGCGGGGGGACAGGGGGAAACACCATATATTTT | CASGGTGGNTIYF
TRBD2 | NA | TRBJ2-3 | TRBV6-8 | TGTGCCAGCAGCCCCCCAGCGGGGGGGCCCGGAGATACGCAGTATTTT | CASSPPAGGPGDTQYF
NA | NA | TRBJ2-1 | TRBV5-6 | TGTGCCAGCAGCTCTCTTCTCCGGGCCAGCTATGAGCAGTTCTTC | CASSSLLRASYEQFF
TRBD2 | NA | TRBJ2-7 | TRBV28 | TGTGCCAGCAGTTTCGGGAGGCGCGAGCAGTACTTC | CASSFGRREQYF
NA | NA | TRBJ2-7 | TRBV2 | TGTGCCAGCAGTGGTCCGGGGGCTGCCGAGCAGTACTTC | CASSGPGAAEQYF
TRBD2 | NA | TRBJ2-3 | TRBV6-6 | TGTGCCAGCAGTTCGGGGCTAGCGGGGGGCCTCGATACGCAGTATTTT | CASSSGLAGGLDTQYF
TRBD1 | NA | TRBJ2-5 | TRBV28 | TGTGCCAGCAGTTTATACAGGGGGCGTGAGACCCAGTACTTC | CASSLYRGRETQYF
NA | NA | TRBJ2-7 | TRBV9 | TGTGCCAGCAGCGTAGGGGCGGCGCTCTCCTACGAGCAGTACTTC | CASSVGAALSYEQYF
NA | NA | TRBJ1-5 | TRBV11-2 | TGTGCCAGCAGCCGTGGATATGGGGCCAATCAGCCCCAGCATTTT | CASSRGYGANQPQHF
NA | NA | TRBJ2-2 | TRBV11-2 | TGTGCCAGCAGCAGCTCCGGGACAAAACAACCATACACCGGGGAGCTGTTTTTT | CASSSSGTKQPYTGELFF
TRBD1 | NA | TRBJ1-5 | TRBV18 | TGTGCCAGCTCATTACAGGGGTCTAGGAACAATCAGCCCCAGCATTTT | CASSLQGSRNNQPQHF
NA | NA | TRBJ1-1 | TRBV19 | TGTGCCAGTAGCCAAAGAGGCCGGGCTGCAGAAGCTTTCTTT | CASSQRGRAAEAFF
TRBD1 | NA | TRBJ1-2 | TRBV6-6 | TGTGCCAGCAGTCAAGGGACAGGGGGCGCCTACACCTTC | CASSQGTGGAYTF
NA | NA | TRBJ2-3 | TRBV28 | TGTGCCAGCACTTGGGGGGACGGGATTGATACGCAGTATTTT | CASTWGDGIDTQYF
TRBD1 | few | TRBJ1-1 | TRBV29-1 | TGCAGCGTTGGGCCTCTACAGGGGGAAAGGACTGAAGCTTTCTTT | CSVGPLQGERTEAFF
NA | once | TRBJ2-6 | TRBV6-1 | TGTGCCAGCAGTGAATCGGGCTTTGGGGCCAACGTCCTGACTTTC | CASSESGFGANVLTF
NA | NA | TRBJ1-4 | TRBV19 | TGTGCCAGTAAAGACGCCCTTGGTGGTAATGAAAAACTGTTTTTT | CASKDALGGNEKLFF
TRBD2 | NA | TRBJ2-1 | TRBV27 | TGTGCCAGCAGATACCTCGGGGGGGGCGCACATTATGAGCAGTTCTTC | CASRYLGGGAHYEQFF
TRBD2 | few | TRBJ2-1 | TRBV18 | TGTGCCAGCTCACCATCTCGGACTAGCGGGAGAAATGAGCAGTTCTTC | CASSPSRTSGRNEQFF
TRBD1 | NA | TRBJ2-7 | TRBV6-5 | TGTGCCAGCAGAGTTTCACCGACAGGGTACGAGCAGTACTTC | CASRVSPTGYEQYF
NA | NA | TRBJ2-5 | TRBV5-1 | TGCGCCAGCAGCGGCGGTCAGGAGGGGACCCAAGAGACCCAGTACTTC | CASSGGQEGTQETQYF
NA | NA | TRBJ1-1 | TRBV11-2 | TGTGCCAGCTTAGGGGGAGGAGGCACTGAAGCTTTCTTT | CASLGGGGTEAFF
NA | NA | TRBJ1-6 | TRBV10-3 | TGTGCCATCAAGCCCCTTTTGGACAATCGTTCACCCCTCCACTTT | CAIKPLLDNRSPLHF
TRBD1 | NA | TRBJ1-3 | TRBV27 | TGTGCCAGCAGGCTGACAGGGGCTGGAAACACCATATATTTT | CASRLTGAGNTIYF
NA | NA | TRBJ2-5 | TRBV5-4 | TGTGCCAGCAGCCCTACTAGCTGGGGAGGTGGGGGTGAGACCCAGTACTTC | CASSPTSWGGGGETQYF
NA | NA | TRBJ2-7 | TRBV5-1 | TGCGCCAGCAGCGCCGACTCCTCGCTCGGCGACGAGCAGTACTTC | CASSADSSLGDEQYF
NA | few | TRBJ2-7 | TRBV19 | TGTGCCAGTAGTGAGGGGCTCCCCTCCTACGAGCAGTACTTC | CASSEGLPSYEQYF
TRBD1 | NA | TRBJ1-1 | TRBV5-4 | TGTGCCAGCAGCTTTGGGACAGGGGGAAAGAACACTGAAGCTTTCTTT | CASSFGTGGKNTEAFF
TRBD2 | NA | TRBJ2-2 | TRBV10-3 | TGTGCCATCAGTGAAAGGCAGGGACTATCGAACACCGGGGAGCTGTTTTTT | CAISERQGLSNTGELFF
TRBD2 | NA | TRBJ2-1 | TRBV4-1 | TGCGCCAGCAGCGAGCGAGCGGGACTAGCGGGGGGGCACAGTGAGCAGTTCTTC | CASSERAGLAGGHSEQFF
NA | NA | TRBJ2-7 | TRBV28 | TGTGCCAGCAGTCCGGGACTCAGCTACGAGCAGTACTTC | CASSPGLSYEQYF
NA | NA | TRBJ2-7 | TRBV5-4 | TGTGCCAGCAGCCGAGGCACAGCTACCAACGAGCAGTACTTC | CASSRGTATNEQYF
NA | once | TRBJ2-2 | TRBV5-1 | TGCGCCAGCAGCTTGGAGCCCGGAGTCGGGGAGCTGTTTTTT | CASSLEPGVGELFF
NA | NA | TRBJ2-5 | TRBV6-5 | TGTGCCAGCAGTCTTTTCGAGACCCAGTACTTC | CASSLFETQYF
NA | NA | TRBJ2-3 | TRBV5-5 | TGTGCCAGCAGCCCCCTAAGCCCGACAGTAACAGATACGCAGTATTTT | CASSPLSPTVTDTQYF
NA | NA | TRBJ2-1 | TRBV20-1 | TGCAGTGCTAGCGGAGGAGAGCAGTTCTTC | CSASGGEQFF
TRBD1 | NA | TRBJ2-7 | TRBV4-1 | TGCGCCAGCAGCCCCCGGGACAGGGGATATCTGGGGCAGTACTTC | CASSPRDRGYLGQYF
NA | NA | TRBJ1-5 | TRBV7-9 | TGTGCCAGCAGCCCCAACGATCAGCCCCAGCATTTT | CASSPNDQPQHF
NA | once | TRBJ2-1 | TRBV5-1 | TGCGCCAGCAGGGGTCTCTTTGAGCAGTTCTTC | CASRGLFEQFF
NA | NA | TRBJ1-2 | TRBV6-1 | TGTGCCAGCAACTACAGGGCTTCTACCCTTGGGGGCTACACCTTC | CASNYRASTLGGYTF
TRBD2 | NA | TRBJ2-1 | TRBV9 | TGTGCCAGCAGCGTATCTCGAGGGAGGGCGGATGAGCAGTTCTTC | CASSVSRGRADEQFF
TRBD1 | NA | TRBJ2-1 | TRBV5-1 | TGCGCCAGCACAAGGGACAGTTACAATGAGCAGTTCTTC | CASTRDSYNEQFF
NA | NA | TRBJ2-5 | TRBV5-1 | TGCGCCAGCAGCTGGACGGGGGCGGAGCAGTACTTC | CASSWTGAEQYF
TRBD2 | NA | TRBJ2-5 | TRBV6-1 | TGTGCCAGCAGTGAACAAACCGGGACTAGCGGCTCTGGAGAGACCCAGTACTTC | CASSEQTGTSGSGETQYF
NA | NA | TRBJ2-7 | TRBV2 | TGTGCCAGCAGTGTATTCAGGGGAGGGTCCTACGAGCAGTACTTC | CASSVFRGGSYEQYF
TRBD1 | NA | TRBJ2-7 | TRBV5-1 | TGCGCCAGCAGCTTGTTAGGACAGGTTGGTACCTACGAGCAGTACTTC | CASSLLGQVGTYEQYF
NA | NA | TRBJ1-1 | TRBV2 | TGTGCCAGCACCTTGGACTGGGGTGAAGCTTTCTTT | CASTLDWGEAFF
NA | NA | TRBJ2-1 | TRBV19 | TGTGCCAGTAGGACGATGGGCCGAGACAATGAGCAGTTCTTC | CASRTMGRDNEQFF